This T cell receptor (beta chain) was obtained from a study of T-cell reconstitution after alpha-beta-depleted transplantation in children. Study-level findings and limits: In patients about two months after transplant, alpha-beta T cells reportedly arose from several hundred expanded graft clones. Newly generated T cells supplied most T-cell counts and diversity one year post-transplant.

V was cut by 7 bases and J by 1 base, with 14 bases left in between. In germline, CDR1 is SGHDT, CDR2 YYEEEE. This CDR3 has 15 residues. Unique molecular identifiers featured in how the TCRbeta library was prepared. TCRdb re-analysed the PCR reads in MiXCR, keeping a single row per CDR3 protein. The sample shows about 230,000 distinct CDR3 sequences, approximately 10% of them seen only once. Many counts were recorded for this clonotype. What it binds is unknown. The chain links TRBV5-6 to TRBJ2-2; D not certain. Sequenced here: PBMCs, sampled before TCRalphabeta/CD19-depleted stem cell transplant. This receptor was taken from a child less than two years old with acute myeloid leukemia, due to receive a stem cell transplant. The CDR3 region is CASLYGGMNTGELFF. The CDR3 coding sequence is TGTGCCAGCTTGTATGGTGGGATGAACACCGGGGAGCTGTTTTTT.